This T cell receptor beta chain was sequenced in a study of Ad26.COV2.S vaccination and SARS-CoV-2 variants. General observations from the study: There was reportedly substantial breadth in spike-specific CD8+ and CD4+ T cell responses after vaccination.

This clone was observed many times. Its antigen remains unknown. Documented treatment: some 20 received Ad26.COV2.S at low or high dose, single or two shots; about 5 received placebo; per-sample allocation not given. The samples date from day 63 after the first vaccine or placebo injection. Clones were sequenced by immunoSEQ multiplex PCR, and TCRdb holds only the in-frame ones, with some missing. The sample records some 420,000 clones, 88% being singletons. The CDR3 has 14 residues. Germline CDR1 is SNHLY and CDR2 is FYNNEI. V was cut by 5 bases and J by 0 bases, with 7 bases left in between. This clonotype originated in a person between 18 and 59 years old who received the Ad26.COV2.S COVID-19 vaccine or a placebo. Sequencing used peripheral blood, obtained in a trial of Ad26.COV2.S vaccine versus placebo. The chain recombines TRBV2 with TRBJ1-4; D not resolved. CDR3 amino acids: CASSPSSTNEKLFF. Here the CDR3 DNA reads TGTGCCAGCAGTCCCTCGTCAACTAATGAAAAACTGTTTTTT.